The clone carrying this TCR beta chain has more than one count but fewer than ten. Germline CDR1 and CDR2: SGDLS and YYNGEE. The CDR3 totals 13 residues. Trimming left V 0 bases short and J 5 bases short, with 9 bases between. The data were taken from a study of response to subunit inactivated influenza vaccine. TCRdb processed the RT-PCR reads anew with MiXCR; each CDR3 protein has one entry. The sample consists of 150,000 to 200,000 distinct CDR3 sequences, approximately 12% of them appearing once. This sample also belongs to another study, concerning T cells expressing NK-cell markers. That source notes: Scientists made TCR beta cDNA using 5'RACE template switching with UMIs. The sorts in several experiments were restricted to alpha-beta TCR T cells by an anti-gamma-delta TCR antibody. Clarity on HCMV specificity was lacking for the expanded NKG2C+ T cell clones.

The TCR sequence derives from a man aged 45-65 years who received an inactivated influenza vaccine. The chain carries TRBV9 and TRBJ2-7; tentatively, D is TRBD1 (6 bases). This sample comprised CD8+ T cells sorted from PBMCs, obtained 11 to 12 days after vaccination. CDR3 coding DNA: TGTGCCAGCAGCGTAGAGGGGGTCAACGAGCAGTACTTC. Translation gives CASSVEGVNEQYF.